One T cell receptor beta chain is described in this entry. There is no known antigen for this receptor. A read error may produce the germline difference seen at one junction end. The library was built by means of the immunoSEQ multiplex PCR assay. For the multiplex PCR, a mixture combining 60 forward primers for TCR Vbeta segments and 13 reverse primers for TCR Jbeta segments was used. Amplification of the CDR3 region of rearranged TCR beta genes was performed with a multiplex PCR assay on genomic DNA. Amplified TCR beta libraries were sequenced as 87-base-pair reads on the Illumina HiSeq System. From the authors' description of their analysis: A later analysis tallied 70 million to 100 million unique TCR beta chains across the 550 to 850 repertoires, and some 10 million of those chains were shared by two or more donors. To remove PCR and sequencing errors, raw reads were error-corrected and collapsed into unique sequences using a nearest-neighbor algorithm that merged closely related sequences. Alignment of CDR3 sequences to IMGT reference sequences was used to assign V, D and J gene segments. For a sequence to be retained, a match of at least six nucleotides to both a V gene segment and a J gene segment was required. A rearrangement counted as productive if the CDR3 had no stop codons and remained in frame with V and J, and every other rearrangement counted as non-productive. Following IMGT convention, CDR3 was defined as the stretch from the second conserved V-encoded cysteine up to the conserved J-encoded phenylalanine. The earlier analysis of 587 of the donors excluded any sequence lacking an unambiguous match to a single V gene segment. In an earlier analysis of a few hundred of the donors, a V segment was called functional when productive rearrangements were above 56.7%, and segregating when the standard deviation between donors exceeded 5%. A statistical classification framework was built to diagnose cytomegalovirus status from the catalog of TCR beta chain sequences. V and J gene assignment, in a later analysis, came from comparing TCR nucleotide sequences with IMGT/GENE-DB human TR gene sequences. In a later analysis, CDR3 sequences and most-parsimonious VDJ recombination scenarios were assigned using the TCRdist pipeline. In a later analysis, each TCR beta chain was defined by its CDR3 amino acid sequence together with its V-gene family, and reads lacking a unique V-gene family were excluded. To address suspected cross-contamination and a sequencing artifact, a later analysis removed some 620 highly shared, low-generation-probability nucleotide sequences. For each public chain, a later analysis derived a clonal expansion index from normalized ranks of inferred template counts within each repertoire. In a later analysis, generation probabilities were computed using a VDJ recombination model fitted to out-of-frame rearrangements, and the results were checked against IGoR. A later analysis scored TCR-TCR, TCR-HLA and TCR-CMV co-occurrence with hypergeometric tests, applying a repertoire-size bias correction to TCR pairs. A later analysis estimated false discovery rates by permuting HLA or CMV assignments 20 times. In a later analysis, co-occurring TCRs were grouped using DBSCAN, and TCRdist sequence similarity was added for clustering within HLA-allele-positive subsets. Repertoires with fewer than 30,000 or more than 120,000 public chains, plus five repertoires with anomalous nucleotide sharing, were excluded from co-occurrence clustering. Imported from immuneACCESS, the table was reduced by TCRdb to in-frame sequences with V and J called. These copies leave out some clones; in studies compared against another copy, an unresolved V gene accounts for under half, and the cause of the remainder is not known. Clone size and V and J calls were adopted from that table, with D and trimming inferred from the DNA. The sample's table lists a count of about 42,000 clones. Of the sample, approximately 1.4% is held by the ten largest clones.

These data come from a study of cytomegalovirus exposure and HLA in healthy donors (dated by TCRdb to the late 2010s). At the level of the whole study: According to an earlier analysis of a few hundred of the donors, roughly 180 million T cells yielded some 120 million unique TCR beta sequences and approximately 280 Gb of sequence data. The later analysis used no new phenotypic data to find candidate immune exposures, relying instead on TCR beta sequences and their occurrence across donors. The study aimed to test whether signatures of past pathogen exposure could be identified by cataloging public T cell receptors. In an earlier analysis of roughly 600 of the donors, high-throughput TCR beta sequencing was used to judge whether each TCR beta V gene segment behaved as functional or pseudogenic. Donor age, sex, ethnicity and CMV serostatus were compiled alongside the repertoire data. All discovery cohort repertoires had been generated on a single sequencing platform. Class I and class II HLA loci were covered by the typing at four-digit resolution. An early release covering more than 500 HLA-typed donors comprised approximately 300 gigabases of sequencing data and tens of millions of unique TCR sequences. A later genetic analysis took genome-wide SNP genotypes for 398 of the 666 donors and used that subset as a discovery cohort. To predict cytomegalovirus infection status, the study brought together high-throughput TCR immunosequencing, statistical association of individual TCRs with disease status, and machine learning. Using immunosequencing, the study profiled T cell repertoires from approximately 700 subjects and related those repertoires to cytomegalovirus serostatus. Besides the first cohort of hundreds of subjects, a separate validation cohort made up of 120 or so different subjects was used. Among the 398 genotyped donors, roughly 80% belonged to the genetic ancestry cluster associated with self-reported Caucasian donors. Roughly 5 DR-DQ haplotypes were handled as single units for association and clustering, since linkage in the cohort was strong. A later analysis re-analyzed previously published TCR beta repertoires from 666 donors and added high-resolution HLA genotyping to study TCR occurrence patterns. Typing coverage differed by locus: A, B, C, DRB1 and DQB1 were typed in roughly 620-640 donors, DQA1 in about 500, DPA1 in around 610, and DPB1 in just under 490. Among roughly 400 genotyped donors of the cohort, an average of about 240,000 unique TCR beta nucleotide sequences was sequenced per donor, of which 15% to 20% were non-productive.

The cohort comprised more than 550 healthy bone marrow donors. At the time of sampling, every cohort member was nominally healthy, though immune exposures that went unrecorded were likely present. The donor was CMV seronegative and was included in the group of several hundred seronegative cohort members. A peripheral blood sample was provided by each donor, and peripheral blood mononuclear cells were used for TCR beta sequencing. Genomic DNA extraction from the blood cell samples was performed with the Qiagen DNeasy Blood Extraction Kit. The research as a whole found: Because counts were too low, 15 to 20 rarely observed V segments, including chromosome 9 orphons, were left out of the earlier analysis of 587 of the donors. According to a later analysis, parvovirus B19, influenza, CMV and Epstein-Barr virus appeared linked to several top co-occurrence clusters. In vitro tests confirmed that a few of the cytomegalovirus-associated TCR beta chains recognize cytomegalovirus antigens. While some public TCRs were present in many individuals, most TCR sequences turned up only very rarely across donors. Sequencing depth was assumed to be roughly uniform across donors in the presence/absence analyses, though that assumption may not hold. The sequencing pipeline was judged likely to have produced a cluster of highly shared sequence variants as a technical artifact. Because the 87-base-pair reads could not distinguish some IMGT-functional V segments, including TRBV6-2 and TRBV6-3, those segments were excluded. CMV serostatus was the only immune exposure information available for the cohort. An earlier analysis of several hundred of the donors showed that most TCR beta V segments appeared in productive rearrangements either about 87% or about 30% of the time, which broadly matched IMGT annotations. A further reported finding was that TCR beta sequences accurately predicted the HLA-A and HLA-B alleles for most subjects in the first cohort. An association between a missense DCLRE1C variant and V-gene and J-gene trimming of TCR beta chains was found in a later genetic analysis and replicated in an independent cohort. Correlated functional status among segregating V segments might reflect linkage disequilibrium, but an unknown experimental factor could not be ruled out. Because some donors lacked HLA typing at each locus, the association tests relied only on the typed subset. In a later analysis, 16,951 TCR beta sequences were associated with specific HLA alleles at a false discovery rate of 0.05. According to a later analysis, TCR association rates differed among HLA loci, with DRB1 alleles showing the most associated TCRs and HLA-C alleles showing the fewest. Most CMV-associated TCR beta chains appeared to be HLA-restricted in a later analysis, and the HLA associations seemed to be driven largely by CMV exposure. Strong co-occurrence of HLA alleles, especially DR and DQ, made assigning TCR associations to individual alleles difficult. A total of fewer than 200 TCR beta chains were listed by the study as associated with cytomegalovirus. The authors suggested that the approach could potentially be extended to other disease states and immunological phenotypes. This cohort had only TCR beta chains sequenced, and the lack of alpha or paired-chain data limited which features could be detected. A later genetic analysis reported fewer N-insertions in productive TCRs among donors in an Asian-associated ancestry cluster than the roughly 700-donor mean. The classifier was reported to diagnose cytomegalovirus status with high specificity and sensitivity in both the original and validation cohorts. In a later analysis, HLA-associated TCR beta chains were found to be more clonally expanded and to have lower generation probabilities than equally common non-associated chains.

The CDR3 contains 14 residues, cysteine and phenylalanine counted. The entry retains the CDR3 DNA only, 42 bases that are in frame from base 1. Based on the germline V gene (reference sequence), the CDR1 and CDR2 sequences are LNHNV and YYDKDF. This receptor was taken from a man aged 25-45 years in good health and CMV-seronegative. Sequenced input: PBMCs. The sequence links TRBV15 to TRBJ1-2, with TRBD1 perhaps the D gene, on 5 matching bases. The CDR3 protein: CATSGERDSYGYTF. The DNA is TGTGCCACCAGCGGAGAACGGGACTCCTATGGCTACACCTTC.